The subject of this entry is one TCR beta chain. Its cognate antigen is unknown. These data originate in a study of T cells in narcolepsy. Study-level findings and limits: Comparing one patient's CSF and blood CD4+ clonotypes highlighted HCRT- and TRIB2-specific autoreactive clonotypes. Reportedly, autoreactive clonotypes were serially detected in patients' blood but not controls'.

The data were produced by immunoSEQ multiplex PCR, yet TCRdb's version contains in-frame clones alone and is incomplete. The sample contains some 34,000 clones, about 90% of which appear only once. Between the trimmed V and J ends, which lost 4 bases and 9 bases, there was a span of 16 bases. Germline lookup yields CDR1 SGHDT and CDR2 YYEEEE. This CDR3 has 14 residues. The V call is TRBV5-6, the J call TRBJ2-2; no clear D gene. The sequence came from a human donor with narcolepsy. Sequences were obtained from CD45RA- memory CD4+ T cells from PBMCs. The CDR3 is CASSTGGRFWELFF. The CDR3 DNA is TGTGCCAGCAGCACCGGCGGCAGATTTTGGGAGCTGTTTTTT.